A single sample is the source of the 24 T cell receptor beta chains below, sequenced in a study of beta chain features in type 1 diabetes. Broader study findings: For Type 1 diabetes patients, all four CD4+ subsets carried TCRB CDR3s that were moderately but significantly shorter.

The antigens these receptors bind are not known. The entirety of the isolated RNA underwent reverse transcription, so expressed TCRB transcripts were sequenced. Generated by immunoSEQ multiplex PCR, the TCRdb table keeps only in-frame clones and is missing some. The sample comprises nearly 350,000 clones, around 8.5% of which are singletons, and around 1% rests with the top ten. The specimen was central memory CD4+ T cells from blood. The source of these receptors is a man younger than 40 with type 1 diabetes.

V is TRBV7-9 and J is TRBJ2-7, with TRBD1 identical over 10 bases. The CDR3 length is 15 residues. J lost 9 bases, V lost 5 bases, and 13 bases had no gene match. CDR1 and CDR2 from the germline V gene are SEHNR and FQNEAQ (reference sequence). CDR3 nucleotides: TGTGCCAGCAGCCCCGATTCGGGACAGGGGTCAAGGCAGTACTTC. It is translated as CASSPDSGQGSRQYF.

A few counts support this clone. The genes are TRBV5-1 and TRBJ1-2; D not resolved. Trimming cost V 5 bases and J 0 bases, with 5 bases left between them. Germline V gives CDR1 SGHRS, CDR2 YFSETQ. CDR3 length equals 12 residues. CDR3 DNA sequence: TGCGCCAGCAGACAGTCTAACTATGGCTACACCTTC. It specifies CASRQSNYGYTF.

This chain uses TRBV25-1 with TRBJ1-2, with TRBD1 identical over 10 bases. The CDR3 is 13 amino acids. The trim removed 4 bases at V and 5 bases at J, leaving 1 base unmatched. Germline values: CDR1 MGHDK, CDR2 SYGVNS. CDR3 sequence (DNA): TGTGCCAGCAGTGGGGACAGGGGATATGGCTACACCTTC. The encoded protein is CASSGDRGYGYTF.

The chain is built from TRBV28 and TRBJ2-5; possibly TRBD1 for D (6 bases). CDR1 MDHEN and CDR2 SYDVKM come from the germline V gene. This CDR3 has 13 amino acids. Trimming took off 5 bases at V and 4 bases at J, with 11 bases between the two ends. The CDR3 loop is CASSRRQVETQYF. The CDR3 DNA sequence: TGTGCCAGCAGTCGCAGACAGGTAGAGACCCAGTACTTC.

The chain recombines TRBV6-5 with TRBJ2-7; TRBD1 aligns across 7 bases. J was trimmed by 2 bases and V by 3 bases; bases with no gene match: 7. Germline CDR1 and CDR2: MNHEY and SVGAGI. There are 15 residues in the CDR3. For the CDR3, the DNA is TGTGCCAGCAGTTATTCCGGGACAGCCGCCTACGAGCAGTACTTC. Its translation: CASSYSGTAAYEQYF.

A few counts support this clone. The CDR3 region has the DNA TGTGCCAGCAGGATCGGAGAACTGGTGGGCTACACCTTC. It translates to CASRIGELVGYTF. The rearrangement joins TRBV28 to TRBJ1-2; D remains ambiguous. V lost 6 bases and J 8 bases, leaving 16 bases between the germline ends. This CDR3 is 13 amino acids long. The germline gives CDR1 MDHEN, CDR2 SYDVKM.

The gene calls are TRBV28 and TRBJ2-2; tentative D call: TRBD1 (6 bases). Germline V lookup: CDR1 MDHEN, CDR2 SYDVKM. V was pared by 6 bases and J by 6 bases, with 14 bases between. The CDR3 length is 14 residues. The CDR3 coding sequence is TGTGCCAGCAGGCCCGACAGGTCAGCCGGGGAGCTGTTTTTT. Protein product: CASRPDRSAGELFF.

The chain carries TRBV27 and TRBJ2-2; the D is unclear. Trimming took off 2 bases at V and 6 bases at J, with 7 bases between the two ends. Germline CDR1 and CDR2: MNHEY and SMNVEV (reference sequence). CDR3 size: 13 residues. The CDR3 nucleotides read TGTGCCAGCAGTTTAAGACGGTCCGGGGAGCTGTTTTTT. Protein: CASSLRRSGELFF.

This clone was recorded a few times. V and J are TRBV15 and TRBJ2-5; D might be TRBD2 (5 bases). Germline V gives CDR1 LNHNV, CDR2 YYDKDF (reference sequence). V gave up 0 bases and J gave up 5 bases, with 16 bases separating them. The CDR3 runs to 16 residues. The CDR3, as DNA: TGTGCCACCAGCAGAGAGCGGAGAGGGTCGAGGGAGACCCAGTACTTC. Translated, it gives CATSRERRGSRETQYF. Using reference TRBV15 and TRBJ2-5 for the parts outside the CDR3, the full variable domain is DAMVIQNPRYQVTQFGKPVTLSCSQTLNHNVMYWYQQKSSQAPKLLFHYYDKDFNNEADTPDNFQSRRPNTSFCFLDIRSPGLGDTAMYLCATSRERRGSRETQYFGPGTRLLVL.

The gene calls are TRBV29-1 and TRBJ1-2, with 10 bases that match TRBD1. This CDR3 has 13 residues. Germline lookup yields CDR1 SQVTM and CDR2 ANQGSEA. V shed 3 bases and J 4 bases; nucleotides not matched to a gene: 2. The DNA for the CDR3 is TGCAGCGTTGATCGACAGGGGGCCTATGGCTACACCTTC. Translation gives CSVDRQGAYGYTF.

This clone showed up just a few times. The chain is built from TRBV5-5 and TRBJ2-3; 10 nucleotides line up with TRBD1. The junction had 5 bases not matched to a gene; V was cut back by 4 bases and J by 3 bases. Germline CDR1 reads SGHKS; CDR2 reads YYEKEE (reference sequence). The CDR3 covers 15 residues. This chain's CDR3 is CASSPWDRGTDTQYF. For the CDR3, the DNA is TGTGCCAGCAGCCCCTGGGACAGGGGTACAGATACGCAGTATTTT. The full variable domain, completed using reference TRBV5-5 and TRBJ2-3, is DAGVTQSPTHLIKTRGQQVTLRCSPISGHKSVSWYQQVLGQGPQFIFQYYEKEERGRGNFPDRFSARQFPNYSSELNVNALLLGDSALYLCASSPWDRGTDTQYFGPGTRLTVL.

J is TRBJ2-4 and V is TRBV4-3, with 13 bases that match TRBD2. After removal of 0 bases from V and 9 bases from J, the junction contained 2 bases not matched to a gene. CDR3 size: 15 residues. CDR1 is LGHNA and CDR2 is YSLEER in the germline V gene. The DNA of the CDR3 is TGCGCCAGCAGCCAAGAACTAGCGGGGGGGCGCATTCAGTACTTC. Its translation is CASSQELAGGRIQYF.

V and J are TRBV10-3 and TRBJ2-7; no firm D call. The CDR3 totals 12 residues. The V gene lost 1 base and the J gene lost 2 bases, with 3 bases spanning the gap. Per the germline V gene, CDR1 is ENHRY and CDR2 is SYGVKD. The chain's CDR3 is CAISEYAYEQYF. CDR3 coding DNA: TGTGCCATCAGTGAGTACGCCTACGAGCAGTACTTC.

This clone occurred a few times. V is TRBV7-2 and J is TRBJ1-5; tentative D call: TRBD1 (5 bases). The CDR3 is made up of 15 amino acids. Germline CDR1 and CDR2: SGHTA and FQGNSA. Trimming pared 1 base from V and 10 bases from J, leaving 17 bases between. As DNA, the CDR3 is TGTGCCAGCAGCTTAGGTAGAGGGCTGGGGGAACCCCAGCATTTT. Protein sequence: CASSLGRGLGEPQHF.

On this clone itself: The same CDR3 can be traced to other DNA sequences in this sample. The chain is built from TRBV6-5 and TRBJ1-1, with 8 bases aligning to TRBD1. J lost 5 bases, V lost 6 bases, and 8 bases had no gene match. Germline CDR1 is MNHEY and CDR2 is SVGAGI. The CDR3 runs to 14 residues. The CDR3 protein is CASSLRGRGTEAFF. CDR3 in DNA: TGTGCCAGCAGCCTCAGGGGGCGAGGGACTGAAGCTTTCTTT.

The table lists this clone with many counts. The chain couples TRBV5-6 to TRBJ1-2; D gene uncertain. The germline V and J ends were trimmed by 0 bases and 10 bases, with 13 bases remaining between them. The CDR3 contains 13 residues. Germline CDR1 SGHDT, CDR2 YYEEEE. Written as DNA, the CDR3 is TGTGCCAGCAGCTTGGAGGGCGCTGCGGTCTACACCTTC. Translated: CASSLEGAAVYTF. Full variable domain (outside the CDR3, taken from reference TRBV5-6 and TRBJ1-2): DAGVTQSPTHLIKTRGQQVTLRCSPKSGHDTVSWYQQALGQGPQFIFQYYEEEERQRGNFPDRFSGHQFPNYSSELNVNALLLGDSALYLCASSLEGAAVYTFGSGTRLTVV.

The CDR3 DNA reads TGTGCCAGCAGTGACTCGACGAGACTAGCGGGGGGTAGCCTGAACTTAGGCGAGCAGTACTTC. Amino acid sequence: CASSDSTRLAGGSLNLGEQYF. The gene calls are TRBV6-4 and TRBJ2-7; 13 bases line up with TRBD2. The J segment lost 6 bases and the V segment lost 0 bases, leaving 20 bases of the junction unmatched. There are 21 residues in the CDR3. Germline V gene sequence: CDR1 MRHNA, CDR2 SNTAGT.

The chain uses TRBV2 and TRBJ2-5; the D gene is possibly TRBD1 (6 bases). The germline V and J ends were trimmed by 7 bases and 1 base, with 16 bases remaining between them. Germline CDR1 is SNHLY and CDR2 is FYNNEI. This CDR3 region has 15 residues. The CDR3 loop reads CASTSKDSRQETQYF. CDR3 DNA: TGTGCCAGCACTTCAAAGGACAGCCGCCAAGAGACCCAGTACTTC.

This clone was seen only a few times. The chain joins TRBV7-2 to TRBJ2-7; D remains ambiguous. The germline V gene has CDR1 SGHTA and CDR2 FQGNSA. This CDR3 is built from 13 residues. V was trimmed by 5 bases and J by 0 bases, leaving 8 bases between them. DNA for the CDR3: TGTGCCAGCAGCCTACAGAGCTCCTACGAGCAGTACTTC. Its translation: CASSLQSSYEQYF.

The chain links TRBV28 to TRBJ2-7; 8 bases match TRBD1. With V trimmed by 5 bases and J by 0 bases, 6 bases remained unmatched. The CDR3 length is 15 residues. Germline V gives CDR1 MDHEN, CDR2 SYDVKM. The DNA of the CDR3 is TGTGCCAGCAGTGGGGGACAGGCGAGCTCCTACGAGCAGTACTTC. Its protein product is CASSGGQASSYEQYF.

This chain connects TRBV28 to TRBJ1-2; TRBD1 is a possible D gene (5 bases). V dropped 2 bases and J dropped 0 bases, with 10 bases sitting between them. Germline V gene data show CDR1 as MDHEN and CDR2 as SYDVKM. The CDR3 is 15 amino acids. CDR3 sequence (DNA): TGTGCCAGCAGTTTAGGAGGGGATGCTAACTATGGCTACACCTTC. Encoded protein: CASSLGGDANYGYTF.

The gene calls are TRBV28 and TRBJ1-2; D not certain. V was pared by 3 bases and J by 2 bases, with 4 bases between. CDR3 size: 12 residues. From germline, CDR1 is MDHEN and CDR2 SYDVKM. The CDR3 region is CASSLKNYGYTF. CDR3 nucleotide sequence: TGTGCCAGCAGTTTGAAGAACTATGGCTACACCTTC.

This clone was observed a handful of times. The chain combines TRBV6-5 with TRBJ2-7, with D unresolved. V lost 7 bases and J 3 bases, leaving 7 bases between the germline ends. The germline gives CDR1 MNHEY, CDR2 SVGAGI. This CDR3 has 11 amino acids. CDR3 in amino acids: CASKVNYEQYF. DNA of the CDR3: TGTGCCAGCAAGGTCAACTACGAGCAGTACTTC.

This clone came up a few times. The CDR3 DNA is TGTGCCAGCAGCGTCAGGACAGGGGGTATTACAGATACGCAGTATTTT. Protein: CASSVRTGGITDTQYF. V and J are TRBV9 and TRBJ2-3, with 10 bases matching TRBD1. The junction had 6 bases not matched to a gene; V was cut back by 2 bases and J by 3 bases. The CDR3 is 16 residues long. Germline V gene lookup returns CDR1 SGDLS and CDR2 YYNGEE.